The 20 T cell receptor beta chains given below trace back to one sample, sequenced in a study of STAT3 mutations in large granular lymphocyte leukemia. Study-wide findings and caveats: At least one immunodominant TCR beta clonotype appeared in every T-cell large granular lymphocyte leukemia patient.

Some clones are missing from TCRdb's copy, which holds only in-frame ones; the method was immunoSEQ multiplex PCR. The sample lists roughly 5,900 clones; approximately 86% were seen once. These receptors' antigens are unknown. Source material: PBMCs. Receptors originate from a human donor with T large granular lymphocyte leukemia. Some clones in this sample may be carry-over from other donors' samples.

The chain couples TRBV5-6 to TRBJ2-3; D gene ambiguous. Trimming took off 1 base at V and 3 bases at J, with 6 bases between the two ends. Germline loops: CDR1 SGHDT, CDR2 YYEEEE. The CDR3 loop spans 13 amino acids. CDR3: CASSLLQTDTQYF. The CDR3 DNA follows: TGTGCCAGCAGCTTGTTGCAGACAGATACGCAGTATTTT.

The chain has TRBV25-1 and TRBJ2-5; D ambiguous. The CDR3 has 14 residues. CDR1 is MGHDK and CDR2 is SYGVNS in the germline V gene. The germline V and J ends were trimmed by 4 bases and 4 bases, with 13 bases remaining between them. The CDR3 here is CASSAPRPPETQYF. Written as DNA, the CDR3 is TGTGCCAGCAGTGCCCCCCGGCCCCCAGAGACCCAGTACTTC.

In its sample, this clone was seen a few times. V usage is TRBV11-2 and J usage is TRBJ1-3; D unresolved. The CDR3 length is 13 residues. Germline CDR1 is SGHAT and CDR2 is FQNNGV. Trimming pared 2 bases from V and 4 bases from J, leaving 6 bases between. CDR3 in DNA: TGTGCCAGCAGCTTAACCCTCGGAAACACCATATATTTT. Its protein is CASSLTLGNTIYF.

V and J are TRBV28 and TRBJ1-1; no definite D call. V lost 3 bases and J lost 1, with 9 bases in between. This CDR3 has 14 amino acids. CDR1 and CDR2 from the germline V gene are MDHEN and SYDVKM. The CDR3 DNA reads TGTGCCAGCAGTTTGACACCGGGGAACACTGAAGCTTTCTTT. As protein: CASSLTPGNTEAFF.

V usage is TRBV2 and J usage is TRBJ1-2; D gene ambiguous. Trimming stripped 1 base from V and 4 bases from J, with 4 bases between. Germline V CDR1 and CDR2: SNHLY, FYNNEI. This CDR3 spans 12 amino acids. The CDR3, as DNA: TGTGCCAGCAGTGAAGATACCTATGGCTACACCTTC. Translating gives CASSEDTYGYTF. Variable domain in full (rest from reference TRBV2 and TRBJ1-2): EPEVTQTPSHQVTQMGQEVILRCVPISNHLYFYWYRQILGQKVEFLVSFYNNEISEKSEIFDDQFSVERPDGSNFTLKIRSTKLEDSAMYFCASSEDTYGYTFGSGTRLTVV.

V gene TRBV19 combines with J gene TRBJ2-7; 8 positions match TRBD1. The ends lost 0 bases at V and 5 bases at J; junction bases unmatched: 9. This CDR3 has 16 residues. Germline assignment: CDR1 LNHDA and CDR2 SQIVND (reference sequence). The CDR3 loop reads CASSIDNGRGPDEQYF. CDR3 in DNA: TGTGCCAGTAGTATAGATAACGGCAGGGGGCCGGACGAGCAGTACTTC.

The rearrangement links TRBV20-1 to TRBJ2-1; weak D call: TRBD1 (5 bases). With 4 bases removed from V and 14 bases from J, the gap between germline ends came to 15 bases. This CDR3 is built from 11 residues. Looked up from germline, CDR1 is DFQATT and CDR2 is SNEGSKA (reference sequence). The CDR3 nucleotides read TGCAGTGCTACCCGACAGTCTAGGGAGTTCTTC. Amino acid sequence: CSATRQSREFF.

The CDR3 sequence: CASSPFRERYTQYF. The CDR3, as DNA: TGTGCCAGCAGCCCCTTTCGGGAGAGGTATACGCAGTATTTT. The rearrangement uses TRBV7-2 and TRBJ2-3, with a tentative D call TRBD2 (6 bases). The CDR3 length is 14 residues. Trimming took 5 bases from V and 7 from J, leaving 16 bases between them. Germline CDR1 SGHTA, CDR2 FQGNSA.

The chain joins TRBV5-6 to TRBJ1-1; D is uncertain. This CDR3 has 12 residues. The V and J ends lost 6 bases and 5 bases respectively, with 11 bases between them. Looked up from germline, CDR1 is SGHDT and CDR2 is YYEEEE. The CDR3 region is CASNRRGTEAFF. As DNA, the CDR3 is TGTGCCAGCAACCGTAGAGGGACTGAAGCTTTCTTT.

This clone was detected a few times. J is TRBJ1-3 and V is TRBV4-2; the D is unclear. V was shortened by 3 bases and J by 0 bases, with 9 bases between the two germline ends. The CDR3 runs 15 residues. Germline V gene sequence: CDR1 LGHNA, CDR2 YNFKEQ. This chain's CDR3 is CASSQAQDSGNTIYF. In DNA, the CDR3 is TGTGCCAGCAGCCAGGCGCAGGACTCTGGAAACACCATATATTTT.

This clone was observed a handful of times. This rearrangement joins TRBV9 to TRBJ1-1; 9 positions agree with TRBD1. CDR1 and CDR2 (germline): SGDLS, YYNGEE. J was trimmed by 4 bases and V by 4 bases; bases with no gene match: 5. The length of the CDR3 is 14 residues. The CDR3 DNA sequence: TGTGCCAGCAGCACCGGGACAGGGCGCACTGAAGCTTTCTTT. It is translated as CASSTGTGRTEAFF.

This clone was recorded once. The chain is built from TRBV11-2 and TRBJ2-5; D might be TRBD1 (5 bases). V was clipped by 1 base and J by 1 base, with 10 bases between them. CDR1 is SGHAT, CDR2 FQNNGV, per germline. The CDR3 is 15 residues long. The CDR3 bases are TGTGCCAGCAGCTTAGTTGGTACAGGCCAAGAGACCCAGTACTTC. As protein: CASSLVGTGQETQYF.

The chain is built from TRBV28 and TRBJ1-2; D is possibly TRBD1 (5 bases). The CDR3 totals 16 residues. Trimming stripped 6 bases from V and 1 base from J, with 18 bases between. Germline CDR1 MDHEN, CDR2 SYDVKM. CDR3 sequence: CASRSNRGGINYGYTF. In DNA, the CDR3 is TGTGCCAGCAGGTCCAACCGGGGGGGAATTAACTATGGCTACACCTTC.

This sequence joins TRBV5-6 and TRBJ1-6, with 7 bases matching TRBD1. In germline, CDR1 is SGHDT, CDR2 YYEEEE. Trimming cost V 4 bases and J 0 bases; bases outside gene matches: 4. CDR3 length equals 16 residues. The CDR3 here is CASSPGQSSYNSPLHF. The CDR3 DNA sequence: TGTGCCAGCAGCCCGGGACAGAGCTCCTATAATTCACCCCTCCACTTT.

This chain links TRBV4-1 with TRBJ1-2; TRBD1 matches 8 bases. Germline-derived CDR1 and CDR2 are MGHRA and YSYEKL. Losses at the gene ends were 1 base for V and 0 bases for J; bases not matched to a gene: 4. CDR3 length: 16 amino acids. The CDR3 spells CASSQGRTGTNYGYTF. The DNA of the CDR3 is TGCGCCAGCAGCCAAGGGAGGACAGGGACTAACTATGGCTACACCTTC.

This chain links TRBV15 with TRBJ2-1, with 9 positions matching TRBD2. The CDR3 runs 14 residues. Trimming cost V 0 bases and J 13 bases; bases outside gene matches: 7. In germline, CDR1 is LNHNV, CDR2 YYDKDF (reference sequence). The DNA of the CDR3 is TGTGCCACCAGCAGAGATATTGGCGGGAGGGTCCAGTTCTTC. This encodes CATSRDIGGRVQFF. The entire variable domain, with the rest obtained from reference TRBV15 and TRBJ2-1, is as follows: DAMVIQNPRYQVTQFGKPVTLSCSQTLNHNVMYWYQQKSSQAPKLLFHYYDKDFNNEADTPDNFQSRRPNTSFCFLDIRSPGLGDTAMYLCATSRDIGGRVQFFGPGTRLTVL.

V gene TRBV5-7 combines with J gene TRBJ1-5, with no clear D. TRBV5-7 is an ORF, and what it does is uncertain. Trimming stripped 0 bases from V and 0 bases from J, with 10 bases between. The CDR3 runs to 16 residues. The CDR3 bases are TGTGCCAGCAGCTTGGCCCCAGCCGCTAGCAATCAGCCCCAGCATTTT. Residues: CASSLAPAASNQPQHF.

The chain has TRBV19 and TRBJ1-1; D uncertain. From germline, CDR1 is LNHDA and CDR2 SQIVND (reference sequence). Trimming took 8 bases from V and 2 from J, leaving 12 bases between them. The CDR3 totals 13 residues. Written as DNA, the CDR3 is TGTGCCAGTGGCCCTGGACTTAACACTGAAGCTTTCTTT. This sequence encodes CASGPGLNTEAFF. The variable domain in full, with the rest retrieved from reference TRBV19 and TRBJ1-1, is DGGITQSPKYLFRKEGQNVTLSCEQNLNHDAMYWYRQDPGQGLRLIYYSQIVNDFQKGDIAEGYSVSREKKESFPLTVTSAQKNPTAFYLCASGPGLNTEAFFGQGTRLTVV.

The chain combines TRBV5-1 with TRBJ2-7; possibly TRBD1 for D (6 bases). CDR3 length equals 16 residues. The germline V gene has CDR1 SGHRS and CDR2 YFSETQ. V was pared by 4 bases and J by 5 bases, with 22 bases between. The CDR3 reads CASSDTGPSFYDEQYF. The DNA for the CDR3 is TGCGCCAGCAGCGACACAGGGCCCTCTTTCTATGACGAGCAGTACTTC.

This clone appeared a single time. The CDR3 bases are TGTGCCAGCAGCTCCGACAGCCCCTATGGCTACACCTTC. Translation: CASSSDSPYGYTF. The chain links TRBV7-2 to TRBJ1-2; TRBD1 is a possible D gene (5 bases). CDR3 size: 13 residues. Germline V CDR1 and CDR2: SGHTA, FQGNSA. V lost 4 bases and J lost 4, with 10 bases in between.